Sequencing of this T cell receptor beta chain was carried out in a study of cytomegalovirus exposure and HLA in healthy donors. 60 Vbeta and 13 Jbeta primers were used in PCR. Profiling relied on immunoSEQ multiplex PCR, and the TCRdb table lists in-frame clones only, not all of them. Here the sample spans 100,000 to 150,000 clones, roughly a sixth being singletons. Healthy bone marrow donors made up the cohort. Study results and caveats: Most TCR sequences were rare, but some public TCRs occurred in many donors. A highly shared variant cluster was judged a likely technical artifact. Using the classifier, cytomegalovirus status was reportedly diagnosed with high specificity and sensitivity.

Comments on this clone: Its matching antigen is unknown.

Unmatched junction bases numbered 5, after V lost 5 bases and J lost 1 base. This CDR3 has 15 amino acids. CDR1 is MGHDK, CDR2 SYGVNS, per germline. This receptor was taken from a female donor in good health and CMV-seropositive. Sequencing was performed on PBMCs. J is TRBJ1-1 and V is TRBV25-1; 9 bases are shared with TRBD1. The CDR3 DNA is TGTGCCAGCAGTCCGGGACAGGGTAGGAACACTGAAGCTTTCTTT. The encoded protein is CASSPGQGRNTEAFF.